This T cell receptor (beta chain) was obtained from a study of OX40 agonist ivuxolimab in advanced cancers. General study points: Clonal expansion was seen in CD4+ and CD8+ blood T cells by week 6 at 0.1 to 3.0 mg/kg. Among patients with partial responses at 0.1-3.0 mg/kg, clonal expansion was among the lowest. CD8+ T cells (on average) carried more expanded clones than CD4+ T cells.

Regarding this clone: Its antigen remains unknown.

Repertoires were generated with immunoSEQ multiplex PCR, while TCRdb's copy carries only in-frame clones and drops some. The sample has tens of thousands of clones, more than 75% seen once. The sample in question was CD4+ or CD8+ T cells sorted from blood, obtained in a trial of the OX40 agonist ivuxolimab. The clonotype originates from an adult with an advanced solid tumor such as melanoma, head and neck, liver or kidney cancer.

CDR3 DNA: TGTGCCTGGAAGGGATCGGACAGGGGCTATGGCTACACCTTC. Translating gives CAWKGSDRGYGYTF. The chain combines TRBV30 with TRBJ1-2; 9 bases fit TRBD1. The CDR3 has 14 amino acids. Per the germline V gene, CDR1 is GTSNPN and CDR2 is SVGIG (reference sequence). V was clipped by 4 bases and J by 4 bases; unmatched bases: 7. Together with reference TRBV30 and TRBJ1-2, the CDR3 gives the full variable domain: SQTIHQWPATLVQPVGSPLSLECTVEGTSNPNLYWYRQAAGRGLQLLFYSVGIGQISSEVPQNLSASRPQDRQFILSSKKLLLSDSGFYLCAWKGSDRGYGYTFGSGTRLTVV.